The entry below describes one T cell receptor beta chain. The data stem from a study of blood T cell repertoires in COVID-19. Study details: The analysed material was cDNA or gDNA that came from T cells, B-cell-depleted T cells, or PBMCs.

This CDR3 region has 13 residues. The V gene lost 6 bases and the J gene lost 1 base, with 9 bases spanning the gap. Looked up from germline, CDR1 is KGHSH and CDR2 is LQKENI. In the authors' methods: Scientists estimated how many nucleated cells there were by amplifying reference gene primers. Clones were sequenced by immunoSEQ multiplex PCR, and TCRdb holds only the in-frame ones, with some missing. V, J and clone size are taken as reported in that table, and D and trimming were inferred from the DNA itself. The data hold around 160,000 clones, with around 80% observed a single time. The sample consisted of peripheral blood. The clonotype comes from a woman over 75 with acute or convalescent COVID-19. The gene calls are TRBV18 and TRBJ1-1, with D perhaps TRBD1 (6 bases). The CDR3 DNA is TGTGCCAGCTCCGGACAGCAGAACACTGAAGCTTTCTTT. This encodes CASSGQQNTEAFF.